The 11 T cell receptor beta chains below come from one sample, sequenced in a study of cytotoxic CD8 clonotypes in ibrutinib-treated CLL. Profiling relied on immunoSEQ multiplex PCR, and the TCRdb table lists in-frame clones only, not all of them. Of around 130,000 clones listed, around 84% are singletons. The sequencing here drew on PBMCs, taken after 24 months of ibrutinib treatment. The source of these receptors is a human donor with chronic lymphocytic leukemia.

The chain carries TRBV7-2 and TRBJ1-2; D is ambiguous. CDR3 length equals 14 residues. V was trimmed by 1 base and J by 0 bases, leaving 6 bases between them. Per germline, CDR1 SGHTA and CDR2 FQGNSA. The CDR3 bases are TGTGCCAGCAGCTTAGGGCCGGCTAACTATGGCTACACCTTC. It encodes CASSLGPANYGYTF.

The chain joins TRBV6-6 to TRBJ1-5; D gene ambiguous. Trimming pared 6 bases from V and 0 bases from J, leaving 12 bases between. CDR1 and CDR2 from the germline V gene are MNHNY and SVGAGI (reference sequence). The length of the CDR3 is 15 residues. This CDR3 reads CASSRSSGSNQPQHF. The CDR3, as DNA: TGTGCCAGCAGCCGGTCATCGGGTAGCAATCAGCCCCAGCATTTT.

V usage is TRBV10-1 and J usage is TRBJ2-5; D is unclear. Germline-derived CDR1 and CDR2 are WNHNN and SYGVQD (reference sequence). Between the trimmed V and J ends, which lost 1 base and 5 bases, there was a span of 8 bases. The length of the CDR3 is 13 residues. CDR3 coding DNA: TGCGCCAGCAGTGAGTTCTTGGGGGAGACCCAGTACTTC. It translates to CASSEFLGETQYF.

The chain couples TRBV7-2 to TRBJ2-1, with TRBD2 identical over 7 bases. CDR1 is SGHTA and CDR2 is FQGNSA in the germline V gene. CDR3 length: 17 residues. V shed 4 bases, J shed 2 bases, and the junction held 11 bases outside the gene matches. The CDR3 sequence: CASSSRAQRETYNEQFF. CDR3 nucleotides: TGTGCCAGCAGCTCCAGGGCCCAGCGGGAAACCTACAATGAGCAGTTCTTC.

The gene calls are TRBV29-1 and TRBJ2-2; D perhaps matches TRBD1 (7 bases). The V end was cut by 5 bases, the J end by 6 bases, with 10 bases between. The CDR3 covers 12 residues. Germline V CDR1 and CDR2: SQVTM, ANQGSEA. The chain's CDR3 is CSVFRGAGELFF. CDR3 in DNA: TGCAGCGTTTTCAGGGGGGCCGGGGAGCTGTTTTTT.

The gene calls are TRBV9 and TRBJ2-2, with TRBD1 as a possible D gene (6 bases). Germline loops: CDR1 SGDLS, CDR2 YYNGEE. V was shortened by 4 bases and J by 2 bases, with 18 bases between the two germline ends. The CDR3 consists of 17 residues. CDR3 nucleotides: TGTGCCAGCAGCACCCCGCATTTGACAGGAAACACCGGGGAGCTGTTTTTT. Amino acids: CASSTPHLTGNTGELFF.

This chain uses TRBV5-1 with TRBJ2-7, with D possibly TRBD2 on 7 matching bases. V gave up 4 bases and J gave up 6 bases, with 17 bases separating them. This CDR3 spans 14 amino acids. Germline V gives CDR1 SGHRS, CDR2 YFSETQ. The CDR3 DNA sequence: TGCGCCAGCAGCCCTGGGGGGGGCTTCATCGAGCAGTACTTC. This translates into CASSPGGGFIEQYF. Filled out from reference TRBV5-1 and TRBJ2-7, the complete variable domain reads KAGVTQTPRYLIKTRGQQVTLSCSPISGHRSVSWYQQTPGQGLQFLFEYFSETQRNKGNFPGRFSGRQFSNSRSEMNVSTLELGDSALYLCASSPGGGFIEQYFGPGTRLTVT.

This chain joins TRBV2 and TRBJ2-3, with 7 bases matching TRBD1. Germline CDR1 reads SNHLY; CDR2 reads FYNNEI. With 4 bases clipped from V and 6 bases from J, the junction kept 4 bases outside the gene matches. CDR3 length equals 13 residues. CDR3 in DNA: TGTGCCAGCAGTGGACAGGGTGGGGATACGCAGTATTTT. Its translation: CASSGQGGDTQYF.

The V call is TRBV30, the J call TRBJ1-4, with D possibly TRBD1 on 6 matching bases. The CDR3 is 15 residues long. The germline V gene has CDR1 GTSNPN and CDR2 SVGIG (reference sequence). V shed 4 bases and J shed 5 bases, with 17 bases lying between them. CDR3 sequence: CAWTLPTGQNEKLFF. As DNA, the CDR3 is TGTGCCTGGACCCTCCCGACAGGCCAAAATGAAAAACTGTTTTTT.

The chain links TRBV6-5 to TRBJ2-3; D perhaps matches TRBD2 (7 bases). CDR1 and CDR2 from the germline V gene are MNHEY and SVGAGI. The CDR3 covers 13 residues. The germline V and J ends were trimmed by 10 bases and 11 bases, with 22 bases remaining between them. The CDR3 sequence is CATSVRGASGQYF. The CDR3 coding sequence is TGTGCCACCTCGGTACGGGGGGCCTCGGGGCAGTATTTT.

The V call is TRBV28, the J call TRBJ2-7, with a possible D match to TRBD1 (5 bases). The V end was cut by 2 bases, the J end by 4 bases, with 12 bases between. The germline V gene encodes CDR1 MDHEN and CDR2 SYDVKM. The CDR3 consists of 14 residues. DNA of the CDR3: TGTGCCAGCAGTTTAAAGTCCAGGGCGTACGAGCAGTACTTC. This gives the protein CASSLKSRAYEQYF.